The 22 T cell receptor beta chains presented below share a single source sample, sequenced in a study of vaccination effects on CD4 cells after COVID-19. Ahead of sequencing, the ViraFEST assay grew antigen-specific CD4+ T cells using viral peptide pools. Following 10 days of culture, CD4+ T cells were isolated. The method was immunoSEQ multiplex PCR; TCRdb's version includes in-frame clones alone and lacks a portion of them. The sample yields roughly 76,000 clones, approximately 81% seen once. No cognate antigen is known for these TCRs. The sample consisted of CD4+ T cells from PBMCs cultured with HCoV-229E spike peptides, taken before COVID-19 vaccination. The receptors shown here come from a human donor who received a COVID-19 vaccine.

This clone showed up just a few times. This sequence joins TRBV4-2 and TRBJ1-2; D might be TRBD1 (6 bases). The ends were cut back, 1 base at V and 0 bases at J, with 12 bases in the middle. CDR1 is LGHNA and CDR2 is YNFKEQ in the germline V gene. The CDR3 spans 16 residues. CDR3 in amino acids: CASSQGGRTANYGYTF. The CDR3 DNA is TGTGCCAGCAGCCAAGGGGGAAGGACAGCTAACTATGGCTACACCTTC.

This clone was seen only a few times. The gene calls are TRBV6-6 and TRBJ2-7, with TRBD2 matching 13 bases. This CDR3 is built from 15 residues. The V segment lost 6 bases and the J segment 6 bases; nucleotides outside the gene matches: 8. Germline V lookup: CDR1 MNHNY, CDR2 SVGAGI (reference sequence). The CDR3 spells CASSPGTSGAGEQYV. Here the CDR3 DNA reads TGTGCCAGCAGCCCCGGGACTAGCGGGGCTGGCGAGCAGTACGTC.

The chain carries TRBV25-1 and TRBJ1-1, with D perhaps matching TRBD1 (5 bases). Germline loops: CDR1 MGHDK, CDR2 SYGVNS. Trimming shortened V by 3 bases and J by 0 bases, and 8 bases separated the two germline ends. The CDR3 loop spans 14 amino acids. This CDR3 reads CASSESRVNTEAFF. CDR3 nucleotides: TGTGCCAGCAGTGAGAGCAGGGTGAACACTGAAGCTTTCTTT. Full variable domain (rest looked up from reference TRBV25-1 and TRBJ1-1): EADIYQTPRYLVIGTGKKITLECSQTMGHDKMYWYQQDPGMELHLIHYSYGVNSTEKGDLSSESTVSRIRTEHFPLTLESARPSHTSQYLCASSESRVNTEAFFGQGTRLTVV.

This clone has only one observation. The chain carries TRBV2 and TRBJ2-2, with D unresolved. Trimming stripped 1 base from V and 7 bases from J, with 7 bases between. The CDR3 is 13 residues long. Germline-derived CDR1 and CDR2 are SNHLY and FYNNEI. In DNA, the CDR3 is TGTGCCAGCAGTGAAGTTGACGGCGGGGAGCTGTTTTTT. Its translation is CASSEVDGGELFF.

This chain joins TRBV5-8 and TRBJ2-5; 16 nucleotides line up with TRBD2. V gave up 4 bases and J gave up 3 bases; unmatched junction bases: 12. This CDR3 is built from 19 residues. CDR1 is SGHTS, CDR2 YDEGEE, per germline. CDR3 in amino acids: CASSPPWGTSGGDKETQYF. CDR3 sequence (DNA): TGTGCCAGCAGCCCCCCGTGGGGGACTAGCGGGGGGGATAAAGAGACCCAGTACTTC.

The sample holds a few counts of this clone. The chain employs TRBV20-1 and TRBJ2-7, with D unresolved. The CDR3 is 13 residues long. V was cut by 3 bases and J by 0 bases, with 9 bases left in between. CDR1 is DFQATT, CDR2 SNEGSKA, per germline (reference sequence). CDR3 loop: CSASAHNSYEQYV. The CDR3 coding sequence is TGCAGTGCTAGTGCACACAACTCCTACGAGCAGTACGTC.

This chain's CDR3 is CASSSPQGPINQPQHF. DNA of the CDR3: TGCGCCAGCAGCAGCCCTCAGGGACCGATAAATCAGCCCCAGCATTTT. The gene calls are TRBV4-1 and TRBJ1-5, with a possible D match to TRBD1 (5 bases). The V and J ends lost 5 bases and 4 bases respectively, with 18 bases between them. CDR1 is MGHRA and CDR2 is YSYEKL in the germline V gene. The CDR3 loop spans 16 amino acids.

This chain connects TRBV19 to TRBJ2-3, with D perhaps matching TRBD1 (5 bases). The germline V gene encodes CDR1 LNHDA and CDR2 SQIVND (reference sequence). The CDR3 covers 14 residues. V lost 7 bases and J 5 bases, leaving 16 bases between the germline ends. CDR3 nucleotides: TGTGCCAGTACCCCAGCTGGGGCACGAGATACGCAGTATTTT. Protein sequence: CASTPAGARDTQYF.

The V call is TRBV24-1, the J call TRBJ2-1, with 7 nucleotides matching TRBD1. The CDR3 runs 15 residues. V gave up 4 bases and J gave up 8 bases; unmatched junction bases: 10. Germline CDR1 reads KGHDR; CDR2 reads SFDVKD. CDR3 sequence reads: CATSDVPGQSYEQFF. The CDR3 nucleotides are TGTGCCACCAGTGACGTCCCGGGACAGTCTTATGAGCAGTTCTTC.

This clone came up once. The chain couples TRBV14 to TRBJ2-7, with 7 nucleotides matching TRBD1. Germline values: CDR1 SGHDN, CDR2 FVKESK. The V segment lost 4 bases and the J segment 4 bases; nucleotides outside the gene matches: 7. The CDR3 is made up of 14 amino acids. The CDR3 bases are TGTGCCAGCAGCCGGCTCGGGACAGCATACGAGCAGTACGTC. This sequence encodes CASSRLGTAYEQYV.

A note on this clone: The germline gene is not matched at one end of the junction; a read error may be the cause. The chain has TRBV9 and TRBJ2-2; D might be TRBD1 (5 bases). Germline V lookup: CDR1 SGDLS, CDR2 YYNGEE. The CDR3 has 16 residues. The CDR3 nucleotides read TGTGTCAGCACCGCCTACCAGACAGTGAACACCGGGGAGCTGTTTTTT. Translation: CVSTAYQTVNTGELFF.

This clone came up a few times. This chain uses TRBV20-1 with TRBJ1-1, with D unresolved. V lost 7 bases, J lost 5 bases, and 11 bases lay in between. Germline V gene lookup returns CDR1 DFQATT and CDR2 SNEGSKA (reference sequence). There are 11 residues in the CDR3. CDR3 sequence reads: CSVPGWTEAFF. CDR3 nucleotides: TGCAGTGTCCCCGGGTGGACTGAAGCTTTCTTT.

The chain uses TRBV18 and TRBJ2-6; no firm D call. Germline V gene sequence: CDR1 KGHSH, CDR2 LQKENI. This CDR3 contains 16 residues. V was shortened by 2 bases and J by 4 bases, with 12 bases between the two germline ends. The CDR3 DNA is TGTGCCAGCTCACCAATGAAGGGTTCCGGGGCCAACGTCCTGACTTTC. It specifies CASSPMKGSGANVLTF.

The V call is TRBV2, the J call TRBJ2-6; D assignment may be TRBD1 or TRBD2 (5 bases each). The CDR3 sequence is 15 residues long. Germline assignment: CDR1 SNHLY and CDR2 FYNNEI. Trimming cost V 3 bases and J 0 bases, with 6 bases left between them. The DNA for the CDR3 is TGTGCCAGCAGTGAGGGGGACTCTGGGGCCAACGTCCTGACTTTC. Its translation: CASSEGDSGANVLTF.

V gene TRBV7-9 combines with J gene TRBJ1-6; D is possibly TRBD1 (5 bases). V gave up 5 bases and J gave up 5 bases, with 10 bases separating them. In germline, CDR1 is SEHNR, CDR2 FQNEAQ (reference sequence). The CDR3 consists of 14 residues. The chain's CDR3 is CASSRAGDNSPLHF. The DNA for the CDR3 is TGTGCCAGCAGCCGTGCGGGGGATAATTCACCCCTCCACTTT.

J is TRBJ1-6 and V is TRBV30; 10 bases map to TRBD1. Germline V gives CDR1 GTSNPN, CDR2 SVGIG (reference sequence). Trimming took 2 bases from V and 8 from J; bases not matched to a gene: 9. The CDR3 consists of 16 residues. CDR3 nucleotides: TGTGCCTGGAGTCAAACCCCGGGACAGGGGCATTCACCCCTCCACTTT. This encodes CAWSQTPGQGHSPLHF.

This clone was found once. This CDR3 reads CASSVDAGQETQYF. As DNA, the CDR3 is TGTGCCAGCAGCGTAGACGCAGGCCAAGAGACCCAGTACTTC. The J gene is TRBJ2-5, the V gene TRBV9; D ambiguous. Germline V CDR1 and CDR2: SGDLS, YYNGEE. Trimming stripped 0 bases from V and 1 base from J, with 7 bases between. This CDR3 has 14 residues.

The chain is built from TRBV6-4 and TRBJ1-5; weak D call: TRBD1 (6 bases). Trimming took 11 bases from V and 5 from J, leaving 10 bases between them. Germline CDR1 and CDR2: MRHNA and SNTAGT. The CDR3 is made up of 11 amino acids. The CDR3 DNA is TGTGCCGGCGACAGGCATCAGCCCCAGCATTTT. Translation gives CAGDRHQPQHF.

The rearrangement joins TRBV6-2 or TRBV6-3 to TRBJ2-3; D gene ambiguous. Germline V gene sequence: CDR1 MNHEY, CDR2 SVGEGT. V was shortened by 0 bases and J by 2 bases, with 15 bases between the two germline ends. This CDR3 contains 17 residues. As DNA, the CDR3 is TGTGCCAGCAGTTACTCCGCAGGCGATCATTACACAGATACGCAGTATTTT. Its protein product is CASSYSAGDHYTDTQYF.

The gene calls are TRBV5-1 and TRBJ2-5; 13 bases match TRBD2. Looked up from germline, CDR1 is SGHRS and CDR2 is YFSETQ. The ends lost 4 bases at V and 3 bases at J; junction bases unmatched: 3. CDR3 length: 15 residues. The CDR3 loop reads CASSTGLAGEETQYF. The CDR3, as DNA: TGCGCCAGCAGCACCGGACTAGCGGGGGAAGAGACCCAGTACTTC.

This sequence joins TRBV15 and TRBJ1-4; 10 bases map to TRBD1. J gave up 6 bases and V 2 bases, and 3 bases lay outside the gene matches. The CDR3 consists of 15 residues. Per germline, CDR1 LNHNV and CDR2 YYDKDF (reference sequence). The CDR3 DNA follows: TGTGCCACCAGCAGAAGACAGGGGGCGCATGAAAAACTGTTTTTT. It specifies CATSRRQGAHEKLFF.

This sequence joins TRBV6-5 and TRBJ1-1, with D unclear. Germline CDR1 is MNHEY and CDR2 is SVGAGI. The CDR3 runs to 13 residues. V lost 5 bases, J lost 1 base, and 8 bases lay in between. This CDR3 reads CASSNGPNTEAFF. The CDR3 DNA follows: TGTGCCAGCAGTAACGGACCGAACACTGAAGCTTTCTTT.